This TCR beta chain was recorded in a study of blood T cell repertoires in COVID-19. Study-level information: The United States, Italy and Spain provided the acute and convalescent COVID-19 samples. The analysed material was cDNA or gDNA that came from T cells, B-cell-depleted T cells, or PBMCs.

As handled by the study authors: Reference gene primer amplification gave nucleated cell count estimates. Some clones are missing from TCRdb's copy, which holds only in-frame ones; the method was immunoSEQ multiplex PCR. The V and J calls and clone size come from that table; D and trimming were worked out from the DNA. The sample shows around 68,000 clones, 75% to 90% of them seen only once. Material: peripheral blood. This sequence originates from a man aged 45 to 65 with acute or convalescent COVID-19.

The CDR3 bases are TGTGCCAGCATCCTAGGGGGGCAGGGGACAGCTAACTATGGCTACACCTTC. Its translation is CASILGGQGTANYGYTF. The rearrangement uses TRBV2 and TRBJ1-2; 7 nucleotides align to TRBD1. V dropped 7 bases and J dropped 0; count of bases not matched to a gene: 14. CDR3 length equals 17 residues. The V gene's germline CDR1 is SNHLY and CDR2 FYNNEI.